This T cell receptor (beta chain) was recorded in a study of cytomegalovirus exposure and HLA in healthy donors. Study context: A later analysis reported the same platform for the roughly 120 validation repertoires and the 666 first-cohort repertoires.

Broader study findings: First-cohort TCR clusters were later found to tend to co-occur in the roughly 130 validation repertoires.

Libraries were prepared by immunoSEQ multiplex PCR; TCRdb keeps only in-frame clonotypes and omits some of them. Of about 74,000 clones listed, 94% are singletons. Worth noting for this clone: Its antigen is undetermined.

The TCR comes from a man younger than 35 in good health and CMV-seropositive. The source material was PBMCs.

The DNA of the CDR3 is TGTGCCATCAGTGCGAGCGGGGCCACTAGCACAGATACGCAGTATTTT. Its protein product is CAISASGATSTDTQYF. The chain carries TRBV10-3 and TRBJ2-3; TRBD2 aligns across 7 bases. This CDR3 has 16 amino acids. V lost 4 bases and J lost 0; bases outside the gene matches: 7. Germline-derived CDR1 and CDR2 are ENHRY and SYGVKD.